Reported below is one TCR beta chain. No antigen is known for it. One end of the junction does not line up with germline, which may come from a read error. Germline-derived CDR1 and CDR2 are LNHDA and SQIVND (reference sequence). The CDR3 is 14 amino acids. CD4+ T cells that had been cultured provided DNA sequenced with the Oncomine TCR Beta short-read assay. TCRdb redid the calling of the PCR reads with MiXCR, one entry per CDR3 protein. This table has 7,100 or so distinct CDR3 sequences, about 76% appearing once. Treatment meaning: approximately nine-day PBMC culture with coronavirus spike peptide pools or control peptides (ViraFEST assay). The data were obtained in a study of vaccination and CD4 T cells after COVID-19.

Sequenced input: CD4+ T cells from blood, cultured in vitro. This clonotype originated in a human donor who had recovered from COVID-19. The gene calls are TRBV19 and TRBJ1-2, with D uncertain. CDR3 coding DNA: TGTGCCAGTAGTATCGGCAGGACGAACTTTGGCTACACCTTC. It yields the protein CASSIGRTNFGYTF.